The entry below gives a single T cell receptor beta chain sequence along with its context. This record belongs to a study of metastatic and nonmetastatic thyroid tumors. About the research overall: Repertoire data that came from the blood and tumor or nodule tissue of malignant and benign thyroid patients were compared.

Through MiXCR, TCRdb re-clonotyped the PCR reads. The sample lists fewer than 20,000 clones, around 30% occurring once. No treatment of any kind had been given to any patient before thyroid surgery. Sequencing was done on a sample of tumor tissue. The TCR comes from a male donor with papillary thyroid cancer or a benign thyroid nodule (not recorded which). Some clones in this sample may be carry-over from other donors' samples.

CDR3 sequence: CASSLGAGGQFF. The CDR3 DNA sequence: TGCGCCAGCAGCTTGGGTGCTGGTGGGCAGTTCTTC. The chain couples TRBV5-1 to TRBJ2-1, with D unclear. The CDR3 spans 12 residues. Germline CDR1 reads SGHRS; CDR2 reads YFSETQ. V lost 0 bases and J 12 bases, leaving 10 bases between the germline ends. Filled out from reference TRBV5-1 and TRBJ2-1, the complete variable domain reads KAGVTQTPRYLIKTRGQQVTLSCSPISGHRSVSWYQQTPGQGLQFLFEYFSETQRNKGNFPGRFSGRQFSNSRSEMNVSTLELGDSALYLCASSLGAGGQFFGPGTRLTVL.